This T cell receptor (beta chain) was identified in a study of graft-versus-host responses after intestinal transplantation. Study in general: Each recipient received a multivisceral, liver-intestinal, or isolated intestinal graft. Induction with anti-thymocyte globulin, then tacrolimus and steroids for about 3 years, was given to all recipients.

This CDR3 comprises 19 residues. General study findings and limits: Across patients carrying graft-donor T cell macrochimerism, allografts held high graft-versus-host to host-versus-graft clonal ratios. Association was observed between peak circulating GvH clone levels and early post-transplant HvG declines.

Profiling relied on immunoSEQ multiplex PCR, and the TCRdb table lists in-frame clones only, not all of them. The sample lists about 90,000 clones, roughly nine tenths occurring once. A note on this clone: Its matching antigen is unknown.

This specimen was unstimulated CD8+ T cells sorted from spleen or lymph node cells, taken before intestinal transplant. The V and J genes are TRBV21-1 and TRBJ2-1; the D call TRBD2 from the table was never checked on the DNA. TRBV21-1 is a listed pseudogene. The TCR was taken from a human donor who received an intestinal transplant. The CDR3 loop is CASSRPIRTSTPSYNEQFF. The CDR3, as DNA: TGTGCCAGCAGCAGGCCGATAAGGACTAGCACCCCATCCTACAATGAGCAGTTCTTC.